These 15 T cell receptor beta chains came from one sample sequenced in a study of T cell repertoires in aging, cancer and after chemotherapy. Amplification of TCR beta used genomic DNA extracted from peripheral blood. TRB rearrangements spanning V, D and J were amplified using mixed TRB-A/B primers. TCRdb itself ran the multiplex PCR reads through MiXCR, one entry per CDR3 protein. The sample has fewer than 7,000 distinct CDR3 sequences; about a fifth are singletons. Input material: blood. Receptors originate from a human donor with a blood cancer.

This clonotype is medium-sized (0.01 to 0.1%) within its sample. V gene TRBV30 combines with J gene TRBJ1-2, with TRBD1 as a possible D gene (5 bases). The CDR3 has 12 amino acids. Germline CDR1 reads GTSNPN; CDR2 reads SVGIG (reference sequence). V was shortened by 8 bases and J by 4 bases, with 14 bases between the two germline ends. CDR3 protein: CARSEGTYGYTF. The CDR3 coding sequence is TGTGCCCGATCGGAGGGGACCTATGGCTACACCTTC.

The gene calls are TRBV20-1 and TRBJ1-5, with D possibly matching TRBD1 (5 bases). The germline V gene encodes CDR1 DFQATT and CDR2 SNEGSKA (reference sequence). This CDR3 is built from 13 residues. The V end lost 2 bases, the J end lost 4 bases, and 9 bases lay between the germline ends. The CDR3 nucleotides are TGCAGTGCTAGATCCCAGGGAAATCAGCCCCAGCATTTT. It is translated as CSARSQGNQPQHF.

This clonotype is classed as medium-sized. The chain combines TRBV6-5 with TRBJ2-7; the D is unclear. V was shortened by 9 bases and J by 1 base, with 7 bases between the two germline ends. Germline CDR1 MNHEY, CDR2 SVGAGI. This CDR3 has 11 residues. The CDR3 bases are TGTGCCAGGGGGTTTTCCTACGAGCAGTACTTC. It is translated as CARGFSYEQYF.

Of note for this clonotype: This may be a read error: a much more frequent sequence differs by one nucleotide. The chain recombines TRBV11-1 with TRBJ1-6; D is uncertain. CDR1 is SGHAT and CDR2 is FQDESV in the germline V gene (reference sequence). The CDR3 has 12 amino acids. CDR3 region: CPSSTDFSPLHF. The CDR3 DNA sequence: TGTCCCAGCAGCACCGACTTTTCACCCCTCCACTTT.

By share, this clonotype counts as medium-sized. The CDR3 coding sequence is TGTGCCAGCCAATCTAGGGGGGGAAGTAGCTCCTACGAGCAGTACTTC. This gives the protein CASQSRGGSSSYEQYF. The gene calls are TRBV6-6 and TRBJ2-7; D may be TRBD2 (7 bases). Germline V lookup: CDR1 MNHNY, CDR2 SVGAGI (reference sequence). The CDR3 consists of 16 residues. Trimming stripped 8 bases from V and 0 bases from J, with 20 bases between.

The chain couples TRBV20-1 to TRBJ1-1; TRBD1 matches 7 bases. Germline trimming cut 3 bases from V and 0 bases from J; bases unmatched to any gene: 4. The CDR3 contains 14 residues. Germline V lookup: CDR1 DFQATT, CDR2 SNEGSKA (reference sequence). Here the CDR3 DNA reads TGCAGTGCTAGGGACAGGAGGATGAACACTGAAGCTTTCTTT. It yields the protein CSARDRRMNTEAFF.

This clonotype is deemed medium-sized (0.01 to 0.1%). The chain couples TRBV19 to TRBJ1-1; D gene ambiguous. With 7 bases removed from V and 3 bases from J, the gap between germline ends came to 12 bases. The CDR3 spans 13 residues. Germline CDR1 is LNHDA and CDR2 is SQIVND (reference sequence). CDR3 residues: CASTPTLYTEAFF. The CDR3 nucleotides read TGTGCCAGTACCCCCACGCTGTACACTGAAGCTTTCTTT.

CDR3 loop: CSAGGRGNDQPQHF. Here the CDR3 DNA reads TGCAGTGCTGGTGGGCGGGGCAACGATCAGCCCCAGCATTTT. The chain has TRBV20-1 and TRBJ1-5; D possibly corresponds to TRBD1 (5 bases). V was cut by 5 bases and J by 5 bases, with 16 bases left in between. Germline V gives CDR1 DFQATT, CDR2 SNEGSKA (reference sequence). The CDR3 is 14 residues long.

Points on this clonotype: A read error may be the cause here, since a much bigger clone is one base away. The rearrangement uses TRBV15 and TRBJ1-1; D ambiguous. The germline V gene has CDR1 LNHNV and CDR2 YYDKDF (reference sequence). The CDR3 totals 14 residues. CDR3 sequence: CATSRQRTNTEDFF. The CDR3 DNA is TGTGCCACCAGCAGACAACGGACGAACACTGAAGATTTCTTT.

This clonotype has a handful of counts. V and J are TRBV20-1 and TRBJ2-7; 10 bases fit TRBD2. The CDR3 has 14 amino acids. The junction had 4 bases not matched to a gene; V was cut back by 0 bases and J by 5 bases. Germline CDR1 reads DFQATT; CDR2 reads SNEGSKA (reference sequence). The CDR3 protein is CSARDGGTSDEQYF. The CDR3, as DNA: TGCAGTGCTAGAGATGGCGGGACTAGCGACGAGCAGTACTTC.

Sample share makes this clonotype medium-sized. The chain uses TRBV7-9 and TRBJ2-2; a weak D match, TRBD1 (5 bases). The CDR3 runs to 13 residues. Trimming took off 11 bases at V and 10 bases at J, with 20 bases between the two ends. The germline V gene has CDR1 SEHNR and CDR2 FQNEAQ (reference sequence). The CDR3 DNA sequence: TGTGCCGGAGACAGACTGGGCATGGCGGAGCTGTTTTTT. As protein: CAGDRLGMAELFF.

This clonotype is medium-sized (0.01 to 0.1%). This chain uses TRBV15 with TRBJ1-4, with 8 nucleotides matching TRBD1. The length of the CDR3 is 16 residues. The V gene's germline CDR1 is LNHNV and CDR2 YYDKDF (reference sequence). Trimming took 8 bases from V and 0 from J; bases not matched to a gene: 8. CDR3 region: CATLRDRFATNEKLFF. The DNA for the CDR3 is TGTGCCACCCTTAGGGACAGGTTTGCAACTAATGAAAAACTGTTTTTT.

This clonotype is labeled as medium-sized (0.01 to 0.1%). The gene calls are TRBV5-4 and TRBJ2-3, with 9 bases that match TRBD1. Germline loops: CDR1 SGHNT, CDR2 YYREEE (reference sequence). The CDR3 is 15 amino acids. Unmatched junction bases numbered 2, after V lost 1 base and J lost 2 bases. The CDR3 sequence: CASSLYRGHTDTQYF. The CDR3 DNA follows: TGTGCCAGCAGCTTGTACAGGGGGCACACAGATACGCAGTATTTT.

The V call is TRBV25-1, the J call TRBJ2-5; 8 bases agree with TRBD1. The CDR3 is 14 amino acids. Trimming removed 6 bases from V and 5 bases from J; junction bases left unmatched: 8. Germline V gives CDR1 MGHDK, CDR2 SYGVNS. CDR3 DNA: TGTGCCAGCAGATTCTCAGGGGGCGGTGAGACCCAGTACTTC. It is translated as CASRFSGGGETQYF.

This clonotype is judged medium-sized. This rearrangement joins TRBV18 to TRBJ2-2; 7 nucleotides line up with TRBD2. Losses at the gene ends were 0 bases for V and 5 bases for J; bases not matched to a gene: 12. Germline V gives CDR1 KGHSH, CDR2 LQKENI. The CDR3 has 18 amino acids. The CDR3 spells CASSPPPSGARETGELFF. For the CDR3, the DNA is TGTGCCAGCTCACCACCGCCAAGCGGGGCCCGAGAGACCGGGGAGCTGTTTTTT.